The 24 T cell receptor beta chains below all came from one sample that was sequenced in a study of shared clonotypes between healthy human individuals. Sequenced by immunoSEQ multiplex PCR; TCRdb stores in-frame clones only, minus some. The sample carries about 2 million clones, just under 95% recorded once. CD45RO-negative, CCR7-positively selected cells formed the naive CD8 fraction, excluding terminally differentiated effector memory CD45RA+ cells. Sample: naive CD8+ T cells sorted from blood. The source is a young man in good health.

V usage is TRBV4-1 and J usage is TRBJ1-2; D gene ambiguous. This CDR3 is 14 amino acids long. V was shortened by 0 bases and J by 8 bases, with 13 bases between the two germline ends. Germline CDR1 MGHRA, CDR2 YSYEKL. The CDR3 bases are TGCGCCAGCAGCCAAGATGCAAGGCTAAAGGGCTACACCTTC. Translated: CASSQDARLKGYTF.

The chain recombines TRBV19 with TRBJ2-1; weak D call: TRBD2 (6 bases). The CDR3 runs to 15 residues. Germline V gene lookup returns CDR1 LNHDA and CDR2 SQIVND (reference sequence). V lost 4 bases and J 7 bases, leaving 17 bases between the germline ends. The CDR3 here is CASSREVSLENEQFF. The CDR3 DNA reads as TGTGCCAGTAGTAGGGAGGTGTCTTTGGAAAATGAGCAGTTCTTC.

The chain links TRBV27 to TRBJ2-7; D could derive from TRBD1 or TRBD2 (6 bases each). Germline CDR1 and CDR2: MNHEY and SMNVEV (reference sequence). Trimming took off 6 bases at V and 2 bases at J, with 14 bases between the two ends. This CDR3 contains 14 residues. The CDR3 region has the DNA TGTGCCAGCAGAGGGGGAGGAGGGACCTACGAGCAGTACTTC. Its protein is CASRGGGGTYEQYF.

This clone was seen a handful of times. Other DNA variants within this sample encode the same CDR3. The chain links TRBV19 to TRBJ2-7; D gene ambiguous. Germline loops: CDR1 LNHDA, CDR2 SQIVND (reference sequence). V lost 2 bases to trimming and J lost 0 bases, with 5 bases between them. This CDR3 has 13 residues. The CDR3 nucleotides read TGTGCCAGTAGTATAACGGACTCCTACGAGCAGTACTTC. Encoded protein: CASSITDSYEQYF.

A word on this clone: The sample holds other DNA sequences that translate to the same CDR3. The DNA of the CDR3 is TGTGCCTGGAGTGGGGGGAATGGCTACACCTTC. It yields the protein CAWSGGNGYTF. The V and J genes are TRBV30 and TRBJ1-2, with a tentative D call TRBD1 (5 bases). Trimming shortened V by 1 base and J by 6 bases, and 6 bases separated the two germline ends. The CDR3 covers 11 residues. Germline V gene sequence: CDR1 GTSNPN, CDR2 SVGIG (reference sequence). Variable domain in full (rest from reference TRBV30 and TRBJ1-2): SQTIHQWPATLVQPVGSPLSLECTVEGTSNPNLYWYRQAAGRGLQLLFYSVGIGQISSEVPQNLSASRPQDRQFILSSKKLLLSDSGFYLCAWSGGNGYTFGSGTRLTVV.

The CDR3 spells CASSASGFYNEQFF. Here the CDR3 DNA reads TGTGCCAGTAGTGCCAGCGGGTTCTACAATGAGCAGTTCTTC. This sequence joins TRBV19 and TRBJ2-1, with D perhaps TRBD2 (6 bases). Germline lookup yields CDR1 LNHDA and CDR2 SQIVND (reference sequence). Trimming removed 5 bases at V and 3 bases at J, with 11 bases between. The CDR3 runs 14 residues.

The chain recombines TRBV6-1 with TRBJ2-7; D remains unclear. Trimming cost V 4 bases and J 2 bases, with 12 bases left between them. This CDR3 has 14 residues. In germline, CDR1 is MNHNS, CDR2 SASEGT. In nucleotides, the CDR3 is TGTGCCAGCAGTGTGTTTCCAGCCACCTACGAGCAGTACTTC. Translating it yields CASSVFPATYEQYF.

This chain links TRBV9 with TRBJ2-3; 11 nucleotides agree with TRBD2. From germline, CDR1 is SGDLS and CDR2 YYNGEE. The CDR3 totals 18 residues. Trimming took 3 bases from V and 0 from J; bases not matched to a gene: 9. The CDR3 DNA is TGTGCCAGCAGCGCGACTAGCGGGATGTCGGAAAGCACAGATACGCAGTATTTT. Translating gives CASSATSGMSESTDTQYF. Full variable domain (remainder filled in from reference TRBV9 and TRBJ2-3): DSGVTQTPKHLITATGQRVTLRCSPRSGDLSVYWYQQSLDQGLQFLIQYYNGEERAKGNILERFSAQQFPDLHSELNLSSLELGDSALYFCASSATSGMSESTDTQYFGPGTRLTVL.

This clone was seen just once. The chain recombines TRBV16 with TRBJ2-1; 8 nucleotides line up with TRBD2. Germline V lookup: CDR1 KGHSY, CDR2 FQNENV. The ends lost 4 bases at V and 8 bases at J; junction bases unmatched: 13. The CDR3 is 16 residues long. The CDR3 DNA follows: TGTGCCAGCAGCCGGTTGACTAGCGATTTTGTCGATGAGCAGTTCTTC. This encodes CASSRLTSDFVDEQFF. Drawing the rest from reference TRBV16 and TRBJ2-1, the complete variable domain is GEEVAQTPKHLVRGEGQKAKLYCAPIKGHSYVFWYQQVLKNEFKFLISFQNENVFDETGMPKERFSAKCLPNSPCSLEIQATKLEDSAVYFCASSRLTSDFVDEQFFGPGTRLTVL.

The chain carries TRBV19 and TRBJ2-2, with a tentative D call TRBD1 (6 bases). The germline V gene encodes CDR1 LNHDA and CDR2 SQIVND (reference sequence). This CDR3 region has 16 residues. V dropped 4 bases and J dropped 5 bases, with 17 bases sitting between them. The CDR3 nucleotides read TGTGCCAGTAGTAGGGCGACAGGCGAGAGGACCGGGGAGCTGTTTTTT. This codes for CASSRATGERTGELFF. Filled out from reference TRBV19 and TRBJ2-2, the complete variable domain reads DGGITQSPKYLFRKEGQNVTLSCEQNLNHDAMYWYRQDPGQGLRLIYYSQIVNDFQKGDIAEGYSVSREKKESFPLTVTSAQKNPTAFYLCASSRATGERTGELFFGEGSRLTVL.

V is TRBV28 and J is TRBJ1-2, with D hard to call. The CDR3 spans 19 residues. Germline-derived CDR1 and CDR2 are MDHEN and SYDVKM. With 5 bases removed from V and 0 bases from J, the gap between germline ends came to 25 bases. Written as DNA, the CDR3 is TGTGCCAGCAGTCCGATTACGGGCCTATTGAGGGAGCCTAACTATGGCTACACCTTC. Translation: CASSPITGLLREPNYGYTF.

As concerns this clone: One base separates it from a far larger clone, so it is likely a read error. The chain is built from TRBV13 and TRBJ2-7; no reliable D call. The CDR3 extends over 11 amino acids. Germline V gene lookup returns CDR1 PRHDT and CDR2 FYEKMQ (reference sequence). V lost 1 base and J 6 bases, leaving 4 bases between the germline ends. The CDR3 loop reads CASSLEGEQYF. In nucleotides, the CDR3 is TGTGCCAGCAGCTTAGAGGGCGAGCAGTACTTC.

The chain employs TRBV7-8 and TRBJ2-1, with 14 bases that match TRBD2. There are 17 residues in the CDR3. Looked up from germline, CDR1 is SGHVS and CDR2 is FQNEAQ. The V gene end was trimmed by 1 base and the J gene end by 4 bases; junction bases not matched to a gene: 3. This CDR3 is CASSLGTSGGSYNEQFF. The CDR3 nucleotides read TGTGCCAGCAGCTTAGGGACTAGCGGGGGGTCTTACAATGAGCAGTTCTTC.

For the CDR3, the DNA is TGTGCCAGCAGTTACTCGGACAGGGGGATTTTGTACGAGCAGTACTTC. It is translated as CASSYSDRGILYEQYF. The V call is TRBV6-5, the J call TRBJ2-7; TRBD1 matches 10 bases. The CDR3 loop spans 16 amino acids. The germline CDR1 and CDR2 sequences are MNHEY and SVGAGI. V shed 0 bases, J shed 4 bases, and the junction held 6 bases outside the gene matches.

The CDR3: CASSLGASGAYNEQFF. CDR3 in DNA: TGTGCCAGCAGCTTAGGGGCCAGCGGGGCCTACAATGAGCAGTTCTTC. The rearrangement uses TRBV13 and TRBJ2-1; TRBD2 aligns across 7 bases. The CDR3 runs to 16 residues. Germline trimming cut 0 bases from V and 2 bases from J; bases unmatched to any gene: 4. Per the germline V gene, CDR1 is PRHDT and CDR2 is FYEKMQ (reference sequence).

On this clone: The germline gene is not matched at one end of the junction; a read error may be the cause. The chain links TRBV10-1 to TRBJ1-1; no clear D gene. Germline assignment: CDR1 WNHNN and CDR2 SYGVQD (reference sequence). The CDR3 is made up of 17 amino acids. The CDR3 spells CASSKSGRPDLPTEAFF. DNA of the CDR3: TGCGCCAGCAGTAAGTCCGGCCGCCCGGATCTCCCCACTGAAGCTTTCTTT.

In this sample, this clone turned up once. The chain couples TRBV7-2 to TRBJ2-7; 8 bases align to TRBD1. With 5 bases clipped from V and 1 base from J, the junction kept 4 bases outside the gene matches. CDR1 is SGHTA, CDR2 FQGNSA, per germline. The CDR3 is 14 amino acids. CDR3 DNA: TGTGCCAGCAGCCAGGGACAGGTTTCCTACGAGCAGTACTTC. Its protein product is CASSQGQVSYEQYF.

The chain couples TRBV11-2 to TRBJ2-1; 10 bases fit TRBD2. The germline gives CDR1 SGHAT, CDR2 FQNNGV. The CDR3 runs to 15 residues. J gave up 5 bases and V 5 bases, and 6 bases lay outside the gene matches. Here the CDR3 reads CASSDSSGGNNEQFF. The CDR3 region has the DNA TGTGCCAGCAGCGACTCTAGCGGGGGAAACAATGAGCAGTTCTTC.

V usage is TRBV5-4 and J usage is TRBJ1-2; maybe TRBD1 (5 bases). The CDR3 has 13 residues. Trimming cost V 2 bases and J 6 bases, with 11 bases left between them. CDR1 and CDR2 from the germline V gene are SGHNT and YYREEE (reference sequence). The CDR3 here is CASSFAGGDGYTF. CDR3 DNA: TGTGCCAGCAGCTTCGCGGGGGGTGATGGCTACACCTTC.

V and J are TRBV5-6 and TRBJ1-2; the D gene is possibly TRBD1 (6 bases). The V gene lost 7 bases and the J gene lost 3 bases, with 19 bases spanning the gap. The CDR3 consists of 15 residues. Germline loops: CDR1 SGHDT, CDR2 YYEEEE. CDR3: CASHPGHGSHYGYTF. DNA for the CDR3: TGTGCCAGCCACCCGGGACACGGATCCCACTATGGCTACACCTTC.

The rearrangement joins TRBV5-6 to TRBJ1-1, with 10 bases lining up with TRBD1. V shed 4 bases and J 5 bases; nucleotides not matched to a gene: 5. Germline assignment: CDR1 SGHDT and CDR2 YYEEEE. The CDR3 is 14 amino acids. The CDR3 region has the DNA TGTGCCAGCAGCCCCGGGACAGGGGAAACTGAAGCTTTCTTT. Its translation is CASSPGTGETEAFF.

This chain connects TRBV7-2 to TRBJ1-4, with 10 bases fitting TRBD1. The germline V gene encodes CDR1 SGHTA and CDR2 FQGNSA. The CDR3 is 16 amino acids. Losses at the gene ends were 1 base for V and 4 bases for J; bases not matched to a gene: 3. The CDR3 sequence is CASSLGQGALNEKLFF. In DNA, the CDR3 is TGTGCCAGCAGCTTAGGACAGGGGGCCCTTAATGAAAAACTGTTTTTT.

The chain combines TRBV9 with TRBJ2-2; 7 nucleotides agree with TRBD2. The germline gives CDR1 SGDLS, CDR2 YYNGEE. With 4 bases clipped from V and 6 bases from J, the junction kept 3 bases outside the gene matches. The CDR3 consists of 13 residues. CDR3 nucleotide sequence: TGTGCCAGCAGCTCCGCGGGAGCCGGGGAGCTGTTTTTT. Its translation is CASSSAGAGELFF.

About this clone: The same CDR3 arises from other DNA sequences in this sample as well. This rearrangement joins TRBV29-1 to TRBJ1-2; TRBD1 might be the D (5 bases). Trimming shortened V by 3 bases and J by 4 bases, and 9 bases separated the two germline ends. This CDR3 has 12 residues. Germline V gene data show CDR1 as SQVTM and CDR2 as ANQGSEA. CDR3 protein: CSVDRGGYGYTF. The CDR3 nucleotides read TGCAGCGTTGATAGGGGCGGCTATGGCTACACCTTC.